These 11 T cell receptor beta chains were sequenced from one sample in a study of early T cells in non-severe SARS-CoV-2 infection. TCRdb re-called the 5' RACE reads with MiXCR, one entry per CDR3 protein. Among under 45,000 distinct CDR3 sequences listed, approximately 8.7% were seen once. The source was whole blood, collected at baseline. The receptors stem from an adult who was a healthcare worker with PCR-confirmed SARS-CoV-2 infection or an uninfected control (not recorded which).

This clonotype was counted between two and nine times. The gene calls are TRBV12-3 or TRBV12-4 and TRBJ1-2; no clear D. This CDR3 has 14 residues. V gave up 6 bases and J gave up 3 bases, with 14 bases separating them. The CDR3 coding sequence is TGTGCCAGCAGATCCGGGAGCCGGGACTATGGCTACACCTTC. The encoded protein is CASRSGSRDYGYTF.

The J gene is TRBJ1-2, the V gene TRBV10-3, with a possible D match to TRBD1 (6 bases). The germline gives CDR1 ENHRY, CDR2 SYGVKD. V shed 0 bases and J shed 5 bases, with 10 bases lying between them. This CDR3 spans 14 amino acids. CDR3 loop: CAISESTGRYGYTF. Here the CDR3 DNA reads TGTGCCATCAGTGAGTCTACAGGGCGGTATGGCTACACCTTC.

This clonotype has more than one count but fewer than ten. The chain recombines TRBV10-1 with TRBJ2-1; tentatively, D is TRBD2 (5 bases). Germline values: CDR1 WNHNN, CDR2 SYGVQD (reference sequence). Deletions cut 5 bases from V and 2 bases from J, with 10 bases between. The CDR3 runs to 14 residues. The CDR3 coding sequence is TGCGCCAGCAGTCGGGGAATTACCTACAATGAGCAGTTCTTC. It is translated as CASSRGITYNEQFF.

This clonotype has a count of ten or more. This chain links TRBV5-1 with TRBJ1-1; D is ambiguous. This CDR3 has 14 amino acids. Trimming pared 2 bases from V and 1 base from J, leaving 9 bases between. Germline CDR1 SGHRS, CDR2 YFSETQ. CDR3 coding DNA: TGCGCCAGCAGCTTAACCGGACCGAACACTGAAGCTTTCTTT. Its translation: CASSLTGPNTEAFF.

The V gene is TRBV20-1, the J gene TRBJ2-3; 10 nucleotides line up with TRBD2. Germline values: CDR1 DFQATT, CDR2 SNEGSKA (reference sequence). CDR3 length: 14 amino acids. J gave up 4 bases and V 6 bases, and 7 bases lay outside the gene matches. Written as DNA, the CDR3 is TGCAGTGCCGTAGCGGGGGGCAGCGCAGATACGCAGTATTTT. Translating it yields CSAVAGGSADTQYF.

This clonotype was counted only a few times. The chain links TRBV27 to TRBJ2-7, with 8 nucleotides matching TRBD1. The germline V gene has CDR1 MNHEY and CDR2 SMNVEV (reference sequence). Trimming took 1 base from V and 9 from J; bases not matched to a gene: 11. The CDR3 spans 15 residues. The DNA of the CDR3 is TGTGCCAGCAGTTTATTTTCAGGGGGCGAGCAGAGGCAGTACTTC. Translating it yields CASSLFSGGEQRQYF.

This clonotype was seen more than once but under ten times. This rearrangement joins TRBV4-3 to TRBJ2-1; D is ambiguous. V lost 0 bases and J 7 bases, leaving 13 bases between the germline ends. Germline V gene data show CDR1 as LGHNA and CDR2 as YSLEER. This CDR3 region has 15 residues. The CDR3 DNA reads TGCGCCAGCAGCCAAGATAAAATGTTCAAAAATGAGCAGTTCTTC. This codes for CASSQDKMFKNEQFF.

This clonotype was found a few times. The chain recombines TRBV7-6 with TRBJ2-1; D is possibly TRBD1 or TRBD2 (5 bases each). CDR1 is SGHVS and CDR2 is FNYEAQ in the germline V gene. V was shortened by 5 bases and J by 7 bases, with 12 bases between the two germline ends. The CDR3 extends over 13 amino acids. DNA of the CDR3: TGTGCCAGCAGCCCTCAGGGAGTTAATGAGCAGTTCTTC. Encoded protein: CASSPQGVNEQFF.

This clonotype was counted between two and nine times. V and J are TRBV18 and TRBJ2-7; TRBD1 might be the D (6 bases). The CDR3 runs 14 residues. From germline, CDR1 is KGHSH and CDR2 LQKENI. V was shortened by 1 base and J by 3 bases, with 10 bases between the two germline ends. The CDR3 region is CASSPQTGSYEQYF. The CDR3, as DNA: TGTGCCAGCTCACCACAGACAGGCAGCTACGAGCAGTACTTC.

This clonotype was seen ten or more times. The rearrangement links TRBV29-1 to TRBJ1-1; a possible D gene is TRBD1 (5 bases). Germline V gene lookup returns CDR1 SQVTM and CDR2 ANQGSEA. V was shortened by 2 bases and J by 4 bases, with 11 bases between the two germline ends. CDR3 length: 13 residues. The CDR3 DNA reads TGCAGCGTTGAACGGGACTGGGGCACTGAAGCTTTCTTT. Translated: CSVERDWGTEAFF.

The table lists this clonotype with a few counts. This rearrangement joins TRBV9 to TRBJ2-5; 7 bases fit TRBD2. The CDR3 has 13 residues. V lost 3 bases and J lost 2; bases outside the gene matches: 1. CDR1 SGDLS and CDR2 YYNGEE come from the germline V gene. The CDR3 DNA follows: TGTGCCAGCAGCGGCGGGGGACAAGAGACCCAGTACTTC. This encodes CASSGGGQETQYF. Combining the CDR3 with reference TRBV9 and TRBJ2-5 gives the whole variable domain DSGVTQTPKHLITATGQRVTLRCSPRSGDLSVYWYQQSLDQGLQFLIQYYNGEERAKGNILERFSAQQFPDLHSELNLSSLELGDSALYFCASSGGGQETQYFGPGTRLLVL.